The 21 T cell receptor beta chains in this list originate from one sample, sequenced in a study of tumor and adjacent non-tumor tissue in lung cancer. No cell sorting was done before RNA was extracted from the tissue. A modified ARM-PCR protocol with three rounds of nested PCR amplified TCRbeta. TCRdb used MiXCR to reprocess the multiplex PCR reads, holding one entry per CDR3 protein. The sample carries about 110,000 distinct CDR3 sequences, 84% recorded once. The material sequenced was lung tumor tissue. Receptor source: a man between 65 and 79 years old with non-small cell lung cancer.

The genes are TRBV10-2 and TRBJ1-5; 8 bases are a match to TRBD1. The J call may be faulty, since TRBJ2-3 better matches the DNA end. Germline V gene sequence: CDR1 WSHSY, CDR2 SAAADI. This CDR3 has 16 amino acids. Here the CDR3 reads CARKCDRGASNQSQYF. DNA of the CDR3: TGCGCTAGGAAATGCGACAGGGGTGCTAGCAATCAGTCCCAGTATTTT.

In the case of this clonotype: Relative to the germline gene, one junction end is altered; a read error may explain this. This chain joins TRBV5-6 and TRBJ2-5; TRBD1 agrees at 10 bases. The CDR3 contains 14 residues. Germline CDR1 SGHDT, CDR2 YYEEEE. Written as DNA, the CDR3 is TGTGTCAGCAGACGTGACAGGGGGCGCGGGACCAAGTACTTC. Amino acids: CVSRRDRGRGTKYF.

V usage is TRBV20-1 and J usage is TRBJ2-2; either TRBD1 or TRBD2 may fit D (5 bases each). The CDR3 runs 15 residues. V lost 4 bases and J lost 1, with 13 bases in between. CDR1 is DFQATT and CDR2 is SNEGSKA in the germline V gene (reference sequence). In nucleotides, the CDR3 is TGCAGTGCTAAGGCCGGGACGGTGAACACCGGGGAGCTGTTTTTT. Translation gives CSAKAGTVNTGELFF.

This clonotype was observed a handful of times. A much larger clone sits a single nucleotide away, making a read error possible. The chain joins TRBV25-1 to TRBJ2-5, with D uncertain. The germline CDR1 and CDR2 sequences are MGHDK and SYGVNS. The CDR3 has 15 residues. CDR3 amino acids: CVSSEPRQPQETQYF. The CDR3 nucleotides are TGTGTCAGCAGTGAACCAAGGCAGCCTCAAGAGACCCAGTACTTC.

Worth noting for this clonotype: The junction departs from the called germline gene at one end, perhaps through a read error. The chain is built from TRBV6-5 and TRBJ1-2; D is undetermined. Per the germline V gene, CDR1 is MNHEY and CDR2 is SVGAGI. The CDR3 has 12 residues. The CDR3 bases are TGTGCCAGCAGTTATCAAGAGTATGGCTACGCCTTC. Encoded protein: CASSYQEYGYAF.

The CDR3 nucleotides are TGTGCCAGCAGAGACAGGGCTGGGCAGTTCTTC. Translated: CASRDRAGQFF. This chain joins TRBV28 and TRBJ2-1, with 7 bases that match TRBD1. Germline loops: CDR1 MDHEN, CDR2 SYDVKM. The V and J ends lost 6 bases and 12 bases, in that order; junction bases with no gene match: 5. The CDR3 totals 11 residues.

With regard to this clonotype: The junction does not match germline at one end; this may be a read error. The gene calls are TRBV5-4 and TRBJ1-2; D is uncertain. This CDR3 region has 13 residues. Germline CDR1 SGHNT, CDR2 YYREEE (reference sequence). In DNA, the CDR3 is TGTGCCAGCAGCTTGGATATTAACTATGGCCACACCTTC. It yields the protein CASSLDINYGHTF. The full variable domain, rest sourced from reference TRBV5-4 and TRBJ1-2, is ETGVTQSPTHLIKTRGQQVTLRCSSQSGHNTVSWYQQALGQGPQFIFQYYREEENGRGNFPPRFSGLQFPNYSSELNVNALELDDSALYLCASSLDINYGHTFGSGTRLTVV.

The chain couples TRBV6-2 or TRBV6-3 to TRBJ2-4; no reliable D call. Germline assignment: CDR1 MNHEY and CDR2 SVGEGT. CDR3 length equals 12 residues. For the CDR3, the DNA is TGTCTCAGCAGTTACTCGCCGGACATTCAGTACTTC. Its protein is CLSSYSPDIQYF.

Concerning this clonotype: This may stem from a read error, because a much larger clone lies one nucleotide away. This chain uses TRBV28 with TRBJ2-7, with 7 bases identical to TRBD1. The V gene's germline CDR1 is MDHEN and CDR2 SYDVKM. Trimming cost V 5 bases and J 9 bases; bases outside gene matches: 19. This CDR3 has 16 amino acids. CDR3: CASSPRQGFARHGQYF. The CDR3, as DNA: TGTGCCAGCAGTCCCCGACAGGGTTTCGCCAGGCACGGGCAGTACTTC.

Concerning this clonotype: One end of the junction does not line up with germline, which may come from a read error. This chain links TRBV20-1 with TRBJ2-3; a weak D match, TRBD2 (6 bases). The CDR3 loop spans 13 amino acids. Germline V gene lookup returns CDR1 DFQATT and CDR2 SNEGSKA (reference sequence). In nucleotides, the CDR3 is TGCTGCGAGGAGGGGATCAGCATAGATACGCAGTATTTT. Residues: CCEEGISIDTQYF.

Comments on this clonotype: Its ends do not fully match the called genes, so a read error is possible. The chain has TRBV6-2 or TRBV6-3 and TRBJ2-1, with TRBD2 identical over 8 bases. Germline assignment: CDR1 MNHEY and CDR2 SVGEGT. The CDR3 is 15 residues long. The CDR3 region is CTSNPGLDNTNEQFF. As DNA, the CDR3 is TGTACCAGCAATCCGGGACTAGACAATACTAATGAGCAGTTCTTC.

Points on this clonotype: At one end the junction does not follow the germline gene, possibly because of a read error. V usage is TRBV29-1 and J usage is TRBJ1-2; the D is unclear. This CDR3 spans 13 amino acids. Germline loops: CDR1 SQVTM, CDR2 ANQGSEA. The CDR3, as DNA: TGCGGCGTTCTCCATACGGGAACCTATGGCTACACCTTC. This codes for CGVLHTGTYGYTF.

About this clonotype: A read error is possible here, since a much larger clone lies one base away. V is TRBV11-3 and J is TRBJ2-1; D is ambiguous. CDR3 length: 13 residues. Germline V lookup: CDR1 SGHNT, CDR2 YENEEA. The CDR3 protein is CGTSPRTMDEQFF. The CDR3 DNA reads as TGTGGCACCAGCCCGCGAACGATGGATGAGCAGTTCTTC.

Comments on this clonotype: A junction boundary mismatches the germline segment, possibly from a read error. The V call is TRBV28, the J call TRBJ2-7, with D possibly called TRBD1 or TRBD2 (6 bases each). Germline V CDR1 and CDR2: MDHEN, SYDVKM. This CDR3 has 13 residues. In nucleotides, the CDR3 is TGTACCAGCAGTTCACCGGGGGCGAGGGAGCAGTACTTC. This sequence encodes CTSSSPGAREQYF.

Only one count was recorded for this clonotype. Likely a read error: the CDR3 ends without its conserved phenylalanine or tryptophan. The V gene is TRBV4-2, the J gene TRBJ2-7; no clear D. The CDR3 totals 14 residues. Germline V gives CDR1 LGHNA, CDR2 YNFKEQ. In DNA form, the CDR3 reads TGTGCCAGCAGCCAAGGACATGGTCTCTACGAACAGTACTCC. It codes for CASSQGHGLYEQYS.

About this clonotype: One junction end disagrees with the germline gene, perhaps due to a read error. The V and J genes are TRBV6-6 and TRBJ2-1, with D unresolved. The germline CDR1 and CDR2 sequences are MNHNY and SVGAGI (reference sequence). CDR3 length: 12 residues. CDR3 coding DNA: TGTGACAGCAGCCTCGGCTGCAATGAGCAGTTCTTC. Residues: CDSSLGCNEQFF.

A note on this clonotype: One end of the junction fails to match germline, which may point to a read error. J is TRBJ1-1 and V is TRBV11-3, with D uncertain. This CDR3 contains 16 residues. From germline, CDR1 is SGHNT and CDR2 YENEEA. CDR3 nucleotides: TGTGCCAGTAGCTTCCGGGAGAGAACCCTGAACACTGAAGCATTCTTT. It codes for CASSFRERTLNTEAFF.

About this clonotype itself: The junction departs from germline at one end; a sequencing error may be responsible. The CDR3 nucleotides are TGTACCGTTGAAGTATCGTCCGCGCTAGCCAAAAACATTCAGTACTTC. It yields the protein CTVEVSSALAKNIQYF. The rearrangement uses TRBV29-1 and TRBJ2-4; D not certain. This CDR3 comprises 16 residues. Per the germline V gene, CDR1 is SQVTM and CDR2 is ANQGSEA.

Points on this clonotype: A read error may explain this, as a much larger clone is one base away. This chain connects TRBV5-1 to TRBJ2-7; weak D call: TRBD1 (5 bases). Germline assignment: CDR1 SGHRS and CDR2 YFSETQ. The CDR3 is made up of 12 amino acids. Here the CDR3 DNA reads TGCGACAGCAGCTCGGACACCTACGAGCAGTACTTC. Encoded protein: CDSSSDTYEQYF.

In the case of this clonotype: The junction departs from the called germline gene at one end, perhaps through a read error. The rearrangement links TRBV29-1 to TRBJ1-4; D ambiguous. This CDR3 contains 13 residues. CDR1 SQVTM and CDR2 ANQGSEA come from the germline V gene. In DNA form, the CDR3 reads TGCAGCGTCTGCGGCATTCCCCATGTAAAACCGTTTTTT. Protein: CSVCGIPHVKPFF.

As to this clonotype: One end of the junction does not line up with germline, which may come from a read error. The chain uses TRBV13 and TRBJ1-1; 8 bases match TRBD1. Germline V gene sequence: CDR1 PRHDT, CDR2 FYEKMQ (reference sequence). The CDR3 contains 15 residues. CDR3 amino acids: CARSPGTGSNIEALF. CDR3 in DNA: TGTGCCAGGAGCCCTGGGACAGGTTCGAACATTGAAGCTCTCTTT.